This entry lists 14 T cell receptor beta chains sequenced from one sample in a study of CD8 T cells in Susac syndrome. Random-hexamer reverse transcription was applied to roughly 0.5 to 1 ug RNA. One entry per CDR3 protein, called by TCRdb with MiXCR from the immunoSEQ multiplex PCR reads. The sample holds about 190,000 distinct CDR3 sequences; almost 96% are singletons and the top ten take 0.09% to 0.1%. What was sequenced was CD4+ T cells from PBMCs. The receptors stem from a human donor with Susac syndrome.

V and J are TRBV20-1 and TRBJ2-3, with D possibly being TRBD2 (6 bases). V shed 5 bases and J shed 2 bases, with 17 bases lying between them. In germline, CDR1 is DFQATT, CDR2 SNEGSKA (reference sequence). This CDR3 has 15 residues. The CDR3, as DNA: TGCAGTGCTCCCCCTGGGGGGACCTCCACAGATACGCAGTATTTT. This encodes CSAPPGGTSTDTQYF.

The V call is TRBV19, the J call TRBJ1-1; the D is unclear. The germline gives CDR1 LNHDA, CDR2 SQIVND (reference sequence). CDR3 length equals 11 residues. V dropped 7 bases and J dropped 6 bases, with 9 bases sitting between them. CDR3: CASTWAAEAFF. DNA of the CDR3: TGTGCCAGTACTTGGGCTGCTGAAGCTTTCTTT.

CDR3 residues: CASLGDSNYGYTF. CDR3 DNA sequence: TGTGCCAGCTTAGGGGACTCTAACTATGGCTACACCTTC. The V gene is TRBV30, the J gene TRBJ1-2; tentatively, D is TRBD1 (5 bases). V shed 8 bases and J shed 0 bases, with 13 bases lying between them. Germline V gene data show CDR1 as GTSNPN and CDR2 as SVGIG (reference sequence). The CDR3 runs to 13 residues.

V and J are TRBV6-4 and TRBJ2-5; 8 bases are a match to TRBD1. Germline trimming cut 2 bases from V and 2 bases from J; bases unmatched to any gene: 10. CDR3 length: 17 amino acids. Germline loops: CDR1 MRHNA, CDR2 SNTAGT. This chain's CDR3 is CASSDGDRYCPQETQYF. CDR3 sequence (DNA): TGTGCCAGCAGTGACGGGGACAGGTATTGTCCGCAAGAGACCCAGTACTTC.

V usage is TRBV30 and J usage is TRBJ1-6; 9 bases line up with TRBD1. Germline V lookup: CDR1 GTSNPN, CDR2 SVGIG (reference sequence). J lost 7 bases, V lost 2 bases, and 6 bases had no gene match. The CDR3 loop spans 15 amino acids. The CDR3 protein is CAWSHGTGINSPLHF. Here the CDR3 DNA reads TGTGCCTGGAGTCACGGGACAGGGATCAATTCACCCCTCCACTTT.

The rearrangement uses TRBV20-1 and TRBJ1-1, with a weak D call TRBD1 (5 bases). V was trimmed by 2 bases and J by 1 base, leaving 8 bases between them. CDR1 is DFQATT, CDR2 SNEGSKA, per germline (reference sequence). The length of the CDR3 is 13 residues. This CDR3 reads CSARTTGNTEAFF. CDR3 nucleotides: TGCAGTGCTAGAACCACAGGGAACACTGAAGCTTTCTTT.

The V call is TRBV4-1, the J call TRBJ1-5; TRBD1 matches 12 bases. Germline V gives CDR1 MGHRA, CDR2 YSYEKL. The CDR3 is made up of 18 amino acids. The J segment lost 6 bases and the V segment lost 2 bases, leaving 11 bases of the junction unmatched. CDR3 protein: CASSQQLWDRGLGQPQHF. Here the CDR3 DNA reads TGCGCCAGCAGCCAACAACTCTGGGACAGGGGGCTGGGTCAGCCCCAGCATTTT.

The V and J genes are TRBV9 and TRBJ2-3; 12 bases match TRBD2. CDR3 length: 16 residues. After removal of 1 base from V and 4 bases from J, the junction contained 4 bases not matched to a gene. Germline V CDR1 and CDR2: SGDLS, YYNGEE. The CDR3: CASSVTLAGGADTQYF. As DNA, the CDR3 is TGTGCCAGCAGCGTAACACTAGCGGGGGGAGCAGATACGCAGTATTTT.

Only one count was recorded for this clonotype. The chain has TRBV9 and TRBJ1-2, with D maybe TRBD1 (5 bases). The germline V gene has CDR1 SGDLS and CDR2 YYNGEE. Trimming left V 3 bases short and J 3 bases short, with 12 bases between. The CDR3 totals 14 residues. The CDR3 protein is CASSARDLDYGYTF. The CDR3 DNA sequence: TGTGCCAGCAGCGCCCGGGACCTAGACTATGGCTACACCTTC.

The chain is built from TRBV27 and TRBJ2-2; D is uncertain. Trimming took 4 bases from V and 3 from J, leaving 9 bases between them. The V gene's germline CDR1 is MNHEY and CDR2 SMNVEV (reference sequence). The CDR3 is 14 amino acids. Written as DNA, the CDR3 is TGTGCCAGCAGTTCGAGGACGGACACCGGGGAGCTGTTTTTT. It translates to CASSSRTDTGELFF.

The rearrangement links TRBV5-1 to TRBJ1-2, with D hard to call. Germline-derived CDR1 and CDR2 are SGHRS and YFSETQ. This CDR3 spans 13 amino acids. V dropped 2 bases and J dropped 8 bases, with 13 bases sitting between them. The CDR3 coding sequence is TGCGCCAGCAGCTTAGGGCCCGAATCCGGCTACACCTTC. Its translation is CASSLGPESGYTF.

This chain joins TRBV6-5 and TRBJ2-3; TRBD2 agrees at 9 bases. The CDR3 has 14 residues. CDR1 is MNHEY and CDR2 is SVGAGI in the germline V gene. Trimming at V came to 7 bases and at J to 5 bases, leaving 7 bases not matched to a gene. CDR3 residues: CASNRGGAGDTQYF. CDR3 in DNA: TGTGCCAGCAATCGCGGGGGGGCAGGAGATACGCAGTATTTT.

The chain is built from TRBV30 and TRBJ1-2, with TRBD1 identical over 7 bases. This CDR3 spans 13 amino acids. The germline V gene encodes CDR1 GTSNPN and CDR2 SVGIG (reference sequence). The trim removed 1 base at V and 8 bases at J, leaving 7 bases unmatched. The CDR3 sequence: CAWSGQGELGYTF. The CDR3, as DNA: TGTGCCTGGAGTGGACAGGGCGAGTTAGGCTACACCTTC. The whole variable domain, filled in from reference TRBV30 and TRBJ1-2, reads SQTIHQWPATLVQPVGSPLSLECTVEGTSNPNLYWYRQAAGRGLQLLFYSVGIGQISSEVPQNLSASRPQDRQFILSSKKLLLSDSGFYLCAWSGQGELGYTFGSGTRLTVV.

CDR3: CASSLGLAGPKSSYEQYF. In DNA, the CDR3 is TGTGCCAGCAGTTTGGGACTAGCGGGTCCCAAAAGCTCCTACGAGCAGTACTTC. This chain joins TRBV28 and TRBJ2-7; 12 bases match TRBD2. The CDR3 has 18 amino acids. Germline V gene data show CDR1 as MDHEN and CDR2 as SYDVKM. V was clipped by 3 bases and J by 0 bases; unmatched bases: 9.